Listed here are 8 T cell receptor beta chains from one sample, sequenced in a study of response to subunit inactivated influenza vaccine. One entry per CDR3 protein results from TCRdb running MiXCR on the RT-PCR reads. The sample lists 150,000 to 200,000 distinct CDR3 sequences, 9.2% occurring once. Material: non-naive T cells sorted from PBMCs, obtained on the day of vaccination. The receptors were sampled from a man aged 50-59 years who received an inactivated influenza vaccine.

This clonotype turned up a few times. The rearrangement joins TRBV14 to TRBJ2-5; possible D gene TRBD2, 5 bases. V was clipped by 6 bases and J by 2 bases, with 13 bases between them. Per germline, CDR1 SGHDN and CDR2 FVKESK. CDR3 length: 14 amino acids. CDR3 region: CASSRARTQETQYF. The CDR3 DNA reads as TGTGCCAGCAGTAGGGCAAGGACTCAAGAGACCCAGTACTTC.

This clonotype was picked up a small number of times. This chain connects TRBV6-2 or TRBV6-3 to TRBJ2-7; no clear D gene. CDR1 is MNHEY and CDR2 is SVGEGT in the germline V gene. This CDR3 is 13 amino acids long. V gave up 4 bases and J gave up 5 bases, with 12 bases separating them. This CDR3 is CASSLSPMDEQYF. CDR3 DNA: TGTGCCAGCAGTTTATCTCCTATGGACGAGCAGTACTTC.

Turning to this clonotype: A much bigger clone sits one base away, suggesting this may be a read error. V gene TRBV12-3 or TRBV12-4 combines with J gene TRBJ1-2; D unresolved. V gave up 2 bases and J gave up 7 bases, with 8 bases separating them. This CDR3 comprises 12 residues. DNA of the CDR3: TGTGCCAGCAGTTTAATGGGAGGTGGCTACACCTTC. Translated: CASSLMGGGYTF.

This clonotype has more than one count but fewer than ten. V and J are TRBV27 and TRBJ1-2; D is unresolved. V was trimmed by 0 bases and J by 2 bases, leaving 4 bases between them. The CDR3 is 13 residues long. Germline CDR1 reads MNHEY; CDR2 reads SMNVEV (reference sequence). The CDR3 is CASSLSINYGYTF. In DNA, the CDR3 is TGTGCCAGCAGTTTATCGATAAACTATGGCTACACCTTC.

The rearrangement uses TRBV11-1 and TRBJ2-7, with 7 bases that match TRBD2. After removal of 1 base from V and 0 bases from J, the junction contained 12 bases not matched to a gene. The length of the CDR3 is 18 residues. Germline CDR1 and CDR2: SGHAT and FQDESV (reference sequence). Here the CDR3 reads CASSLGRGGTASSYEQYF. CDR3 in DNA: TGTGCCAGCAGCTTAGGCCGGGGAGGGACCGCGAGCTCCTACGAGCAGTACTTC. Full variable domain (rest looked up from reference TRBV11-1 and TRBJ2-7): EAEVAQSPRYKITEKSQAVAFWCDPISGHATLYWYRQILGQGPELLVQFQDESVVDDSQLPKDRFSAERLKGVDSTLKIQPAELGDSAMYLCASSLGRGGTASSYEQYFGPGTRLTVT.

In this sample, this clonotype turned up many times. In nucleotides, the CDR3 is TGTGCCAGCAGTCTCTCGGGTCGTAATGAAAAACTGTTTTTT. Translation: CASSLSGRNEKLFF. The rearrangement joins TRBV28 to TRBJ1-4; unclear D gene. Germline-derived CDR1 and CDR2 are MDHEN and SYDVKM. V lost 5 bases and J lost 4, with 11 bases in between. The CDR3 has 14 amino acids.

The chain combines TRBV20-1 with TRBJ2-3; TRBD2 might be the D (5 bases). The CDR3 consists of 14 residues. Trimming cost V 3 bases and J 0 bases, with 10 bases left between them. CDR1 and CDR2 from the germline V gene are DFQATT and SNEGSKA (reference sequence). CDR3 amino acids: CSARRAVSTDTQYF. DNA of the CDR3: TGCAGTGCTAGGAGGGCAGTGAGCACAGATACGCAGTATTTT.

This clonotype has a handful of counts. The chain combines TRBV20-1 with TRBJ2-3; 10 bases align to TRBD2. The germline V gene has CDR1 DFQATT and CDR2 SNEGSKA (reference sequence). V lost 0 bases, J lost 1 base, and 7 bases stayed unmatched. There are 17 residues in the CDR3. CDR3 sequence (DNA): TGCAGTGCTAGAGATCCAGCGGGAGGGATTGGCACAGATACGCAGTATTTT. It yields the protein CSARDPAGGIGTDTQYF.